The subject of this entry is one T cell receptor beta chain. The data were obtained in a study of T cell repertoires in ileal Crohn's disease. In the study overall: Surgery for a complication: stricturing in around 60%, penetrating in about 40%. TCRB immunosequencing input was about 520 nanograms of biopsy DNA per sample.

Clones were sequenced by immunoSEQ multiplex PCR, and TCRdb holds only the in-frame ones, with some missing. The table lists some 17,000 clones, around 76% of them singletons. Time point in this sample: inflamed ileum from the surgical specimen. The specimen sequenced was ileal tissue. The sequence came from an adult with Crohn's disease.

The CDR3 loop reads CSPHDRYAYNEQFF. CDR3 DNA sequence: TGCAGCCCCCACGACAGGTACGCCTACAATGAGCAGTTCTTC. V gene TRBV29-1 combines with J gene TRBJ2-1; D perhaps matches TRBD1 (6 bases). Per germline, CDR1 SQVTM and CDR2 ANQGSEA. The CDR3 is made up of 14 amino acids. V was cut by 8 bases and J by 2 bases, with 16 bases left in between.